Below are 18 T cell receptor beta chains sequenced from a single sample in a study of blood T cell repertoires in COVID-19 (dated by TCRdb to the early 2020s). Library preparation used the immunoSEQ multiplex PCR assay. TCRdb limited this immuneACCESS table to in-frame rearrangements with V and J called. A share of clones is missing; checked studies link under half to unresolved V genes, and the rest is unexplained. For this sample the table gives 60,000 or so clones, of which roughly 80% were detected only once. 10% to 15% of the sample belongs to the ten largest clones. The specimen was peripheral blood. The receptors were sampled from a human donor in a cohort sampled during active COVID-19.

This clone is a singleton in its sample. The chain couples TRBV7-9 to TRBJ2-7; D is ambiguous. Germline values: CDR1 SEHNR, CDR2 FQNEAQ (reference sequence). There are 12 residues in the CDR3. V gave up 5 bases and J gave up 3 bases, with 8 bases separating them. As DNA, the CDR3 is TGTGCCAGCAGCGCTAAGAGCTACGAGCAGTACTTC. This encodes CASSAKSYEQYF.

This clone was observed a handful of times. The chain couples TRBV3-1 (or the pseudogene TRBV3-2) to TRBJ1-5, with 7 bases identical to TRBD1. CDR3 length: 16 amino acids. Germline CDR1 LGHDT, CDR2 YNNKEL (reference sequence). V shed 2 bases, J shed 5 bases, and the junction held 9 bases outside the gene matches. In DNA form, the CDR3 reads TGTGCCAGCAGCCAATCATTGACAGGGAGAGATCAGCCCCAGCATTTT. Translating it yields CASSQSLTGRDQPQHF.

CDR3 in amino acids: CATSDVQGSNTGELFF. In DNA, the CDR3 is TGTGCCACCAGTGATGTACAGGGGTCGAACACCGGGGAGCTGTTTTTT. The chain combines TRBV24-1 with TRBJ2-2, with 7 bases that match TRBD1. Germline V gene lookup returns CDR1 KGHDR and CDR2 SFDVKD. The CDR3 extends over 16 amino acids. V dropped 3 bases and J dropped 0; count of bases not matched to a gene: 3.

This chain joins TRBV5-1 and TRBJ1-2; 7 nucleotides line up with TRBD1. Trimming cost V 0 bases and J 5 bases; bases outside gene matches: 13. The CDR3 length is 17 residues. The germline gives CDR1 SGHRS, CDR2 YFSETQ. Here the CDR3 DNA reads TGCGCCAGCAGCTTGGCCCCCTTGAGGGGGCTTAGGTATGGCTACACCTTC. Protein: CASSLAPLRGLRYGYTF.

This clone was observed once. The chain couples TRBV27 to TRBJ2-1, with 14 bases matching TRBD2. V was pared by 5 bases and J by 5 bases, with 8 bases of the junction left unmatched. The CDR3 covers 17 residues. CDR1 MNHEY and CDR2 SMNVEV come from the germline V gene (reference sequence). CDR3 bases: TGTGCCAGCAGTCCCCTCCCGGGACTAGCGGGGGACAATGAGCAGTTCTTC. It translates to CASSPLPGLAGDNEQFF.

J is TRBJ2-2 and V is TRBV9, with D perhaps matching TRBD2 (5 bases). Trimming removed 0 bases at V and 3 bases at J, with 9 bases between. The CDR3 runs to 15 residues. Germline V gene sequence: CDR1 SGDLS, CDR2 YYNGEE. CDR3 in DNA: TGTGCCAGCAGCGTAGGCGGGTCTTACACCGGGGAGCTGTTTTTT. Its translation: CASSVGGSYTGELFF.

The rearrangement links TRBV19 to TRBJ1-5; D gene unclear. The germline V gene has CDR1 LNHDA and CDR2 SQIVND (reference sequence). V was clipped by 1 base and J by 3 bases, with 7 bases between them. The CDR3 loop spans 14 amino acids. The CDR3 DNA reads TGTGCCAGTAGTATAGCCAGTTACAATCAGCCCCAGCATTTT. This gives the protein CASSIASYNQPQHF.

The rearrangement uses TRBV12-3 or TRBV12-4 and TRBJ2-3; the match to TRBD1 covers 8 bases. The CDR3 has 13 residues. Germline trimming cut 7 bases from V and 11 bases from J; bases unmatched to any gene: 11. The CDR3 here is CASTPLLGQEQYF. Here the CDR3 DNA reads TGTGCCAGCACCCCCTTGTTGGGACAGGAGCAGTATTTT.

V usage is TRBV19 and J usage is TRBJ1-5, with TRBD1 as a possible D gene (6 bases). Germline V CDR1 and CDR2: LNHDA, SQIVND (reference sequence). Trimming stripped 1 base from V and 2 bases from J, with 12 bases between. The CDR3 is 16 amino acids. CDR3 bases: TGTGCCAGTAGTATAGTTTCAGGGGAAGGCAATCAGCCCCAGCATTTT. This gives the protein CASSIVSGEGNQPQHF.

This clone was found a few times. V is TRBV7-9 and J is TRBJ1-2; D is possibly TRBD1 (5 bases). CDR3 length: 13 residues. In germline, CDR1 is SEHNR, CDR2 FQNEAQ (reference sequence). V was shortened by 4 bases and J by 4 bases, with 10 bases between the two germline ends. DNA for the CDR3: TGTGCCAGCAGCTCAGGGATCTTCTATGGCTACACCTTC. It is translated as CASSSGIFYGYTF.

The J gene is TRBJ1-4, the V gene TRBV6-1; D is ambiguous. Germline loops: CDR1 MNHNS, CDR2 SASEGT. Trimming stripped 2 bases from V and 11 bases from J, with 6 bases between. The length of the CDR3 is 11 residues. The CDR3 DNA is TGTGCCAGCAGTGAAATGAGGAAACTGTTTTTT. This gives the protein CASSEMRKLFF.

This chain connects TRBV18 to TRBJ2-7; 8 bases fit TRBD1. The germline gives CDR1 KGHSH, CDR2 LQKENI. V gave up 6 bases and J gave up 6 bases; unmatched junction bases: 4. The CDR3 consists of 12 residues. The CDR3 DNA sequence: TGTGCCAGCTCTCCCGGACAGGGCGAGCAGTACGTC. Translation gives CASSPGQGEQYV.

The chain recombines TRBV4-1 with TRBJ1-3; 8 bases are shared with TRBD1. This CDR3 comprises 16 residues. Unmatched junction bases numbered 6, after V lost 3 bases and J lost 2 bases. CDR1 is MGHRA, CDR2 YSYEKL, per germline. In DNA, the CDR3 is TGCGCCAGCAGCCAGGAAATGACAGGGGCTGGAAACACCATATATTTT. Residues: CASSQEMTGAGNTIYF.

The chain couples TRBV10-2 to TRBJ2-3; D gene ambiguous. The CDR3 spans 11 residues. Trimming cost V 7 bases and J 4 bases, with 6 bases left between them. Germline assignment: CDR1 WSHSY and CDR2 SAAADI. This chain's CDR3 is CASNLADTQYF. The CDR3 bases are TGCGCCAGCAATCTAGCAGATACGCAGTATTTT.

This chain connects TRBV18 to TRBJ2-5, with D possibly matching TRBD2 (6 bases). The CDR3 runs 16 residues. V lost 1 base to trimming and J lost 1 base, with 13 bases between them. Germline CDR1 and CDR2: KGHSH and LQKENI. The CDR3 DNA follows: TGTGCCAGCTCACCACTGGGCGGGGTCCTCCAAGAGACCCAGTACTTC. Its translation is CASSPLGGVLQETQYF.

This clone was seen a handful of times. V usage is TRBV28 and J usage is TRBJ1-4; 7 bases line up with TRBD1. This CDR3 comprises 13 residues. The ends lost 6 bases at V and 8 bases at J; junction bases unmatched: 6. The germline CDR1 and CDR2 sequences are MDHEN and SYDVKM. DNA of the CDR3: TGTGCCAGCAGGCGACAGGGTGAGGAAAAACTGTTTTTT. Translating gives CASRRQGEEKLFF.

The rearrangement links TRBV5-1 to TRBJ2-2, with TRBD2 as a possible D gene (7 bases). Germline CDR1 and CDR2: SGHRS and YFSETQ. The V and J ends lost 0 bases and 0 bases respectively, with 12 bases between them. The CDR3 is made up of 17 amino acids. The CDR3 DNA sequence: TGCGCCAGCAGCTTGGTCCCGGGGGGCGCGAACACCGGGGAGCTGTTTTTT. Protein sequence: CASSLVPGGANTGELFF.

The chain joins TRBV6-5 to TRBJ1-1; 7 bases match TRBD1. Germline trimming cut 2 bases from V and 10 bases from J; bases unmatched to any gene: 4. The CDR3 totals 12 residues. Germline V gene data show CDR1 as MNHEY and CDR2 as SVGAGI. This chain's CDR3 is CASSYKGAGAFF. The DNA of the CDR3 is TGTGCCAGCAGTTACAAGGGGGCAGGAGCTTTCTTT.